A single sample gave rise to the 13 T cell receptor beta chains below, sequenced in a study of graft-versus-host responses after intestinal transplantation. The method was immunoSEQ multiplex PCR; TCRdb's version includes in-frame clones alone and lacks a portion of them. The data contain about 26,000 clones, 82% of them singletons. What these receptors recognize is not known. The material sequenced was unstimulated CD4+ T cells sorted from spleen or lymph node cells, taken before intestinal transplant. The receptors here all came from a human donor who received an intestinal transplant.

This chain links TRBV5-6 with TRBJ2-3; 11 positions agree with TRBD2. CDR1 SGHDT and CDR2 YYEEEE come from the germline V gene. CDR3 length: 15 amino acids. V was pared by 2 bases and J by 1 base, with 0 bases of the junction left unmatched. CDR3 loop: CASSLLAGGTDTQYF. The DNA of the CDR3 is TGTGCCAGCAGCTTACTAGCGGGGGGCACAGATACGCAGTATTTT. Together with reference TRBV5-6 and TRBJ2-3, the CDR3 gives the full variable domain: DAGVTQSPTHLIKTRGQQVTLRCSPKSGHDTVSWYQQALGQGPQFIFQYYEEEERQRGNFPDRFSGHQFPNYSSELNVNALLLGDSALYLCASSLLAGGTDTQYFGPGTRLTVL.

The V call is TRBV2, the J call TRBJ2-2; D gene ambiguous. The germline V gene has CDR1 SNHLY and CDR2 FYNNEI. V lost 10 bases to trimming and J lost 4 bases, with 16 bases between them. This CDR3 comprises 14 residues. The CDR3 is CANSRVKATGELFF. DNA for the CDR3: TGTGCCAACTCCCGGGTCAAAGCCACCGGGGAGCTGTTTTTT.

CDR3 protein: CASSFFPGQGFTEAFF. In DNA, the CDR3 is TGTGCCAGCAGTTTCTTCCCGGGACAGGGTTTCACTGAAGCTTTCTTT. V is TRBV28 and J is TRBJ1-1, with 9 nucleotides matching TRBD1. This CDR3 has 16 amino acids. From germline, CDR1 is MDHEN and CDR2 SYDVKM. Trimming cost V 3 bases and J 4 bases; bases outside gene matches: 9. Variable domain in full (rest from reference TRBV28 and TRBJ1-1): DVKVTQSSRYLVKRTGEKVFLECVQDMDHENMFWYRQDPGLGLRLIYFSYDVKMKEKGDIPEGYSVSREKKERFSLILESASTNQTSMYLCASSFFPGQGFTEAFFGQGTRLTVV.

The CDR3 DNA reads as TGTGCCAGCAGCAAAGGACTAGACGGCTACGAGCAGTACTTC. It codes for CASSKGLDGYEQYF. The genes are TRBV11-2 and TRBJ2-7, with TRBD2 matching 7 bases. With V trimmed by 5 bases and J by 3 bases, 7 bases remained unmatched. Germline V gene sequence: CDR1 SGHAT, CDR2 FQNNGV. The CDR3 totals 14 residues.

The chain employs TRBV28 and TRBJ1-4; tentatively, D is TRBD1 (6 bases). V was shortened by 3 bases and J by 3 bases, with 14 bases between the two germline ends. CDR3 length equals 16 residues. Germline-derived CDR1 and CDR2 are MDHEN and SYDVKM. DNA of the CDR3: TGTGCCAGCAGTTTTTTCGGGGGGGCGGCTAATGAAAAACTGTTTTTT. Its protein is CASSFFGGAANEKLFF.

The chain joins TRBV12-5 to TRBJ2-7, with 12 bases fitting TRBD2. The CDR3 totals 17 residues. V lost 2 bases, J lost 7 bases, and 12 bases stayed unmatched. CDR1 LGHNT and CDR2 FRNRAP come from the germline V gene. The CDR3 DNA sequence: TGTGCTAGTGGTTTGCCAGGACTAGCGGGGACTATGGGTGAGCAGTACTTC. Translation: CASGLPGLAGTMGEQYF.

This sequence joins TRBV27 and TRBJ2-1, with D possibly matching TRBD2 (6 bases). There are 13 residues in the CDR3. V was pared by 3 bases and J by 8 bases, with 11 bases between. CDR1 MNHEY and CDR2 SMNVEV come from the germline V gene (reference sequence). The CDR3 DNA reads TGTGCCAGCAGTTTCACTAGCCGCTATGAGCAGTTCTTC. It is translated as CASSFTSRYEQFF.

The V and J genes are TRBV7-9 and TRBJ2-7; 7 bases match TRBD1. CDR1 is SEHNR and CDR2 is FQNEAQ in the germline V gene (reference sequence). Trimming took 1 base from V and 3 from J; bases not matched to a gene: 3. The length of the CDR3 is 14 residues. As DNA, the CDR3 is TGTGCCAGCAGCTTAGGAGCAGGGGGCTACGAGCAGTACTTC. This codes for CASSLGAGGYEQYF.

For the CDR3, the DNA is TGTGCCAGCAGTGAAGCGCTTGGGGCCCCGGGTAATTCACCCCTCCACTTT. Its translation: CASSEALGAPGNSPLHF. This chain uses TRBV2 with TRBJ1-6; TRBD1 is a possible D gene (5 bases). The CDR3 is 17 amino acids. Germline V lookup: CDR1 SNHLY, CDR2 FYNNEI. V was trimmed by 0 bases and J by 6 bases, leaving 15 bases between them.

V usage is TRBV6-5 and J usage is TRBJ1-3; possibly TRBD1 for D (6 bases). Trimming took 0 bases from V and 6 from J, leaving 12 bases between them. The length of the CDR3 is 15 residues. The germline V gene has CDR1 MNHEY and CDR2 SVGAGI. The CDR3 DNA reads TGTGCCAGCAGTTACTCGATACAGGGCGAAAACACCATATATTTT. Its protein product is CASSYSIQGENTIYF.

This chain joins TRBV6-1 and TRBJ1-1; weak D call: TRBD1 (6 bases). The V and J ends lost 10 bases and 6 bases respectively, with 18 bases between them. Germline lookup yields CDR1 MNHNS and CDR2 SASEGT. The CDR3 is made up of 13 amino acids. The CDR3 DNA sequence: TGTGCCACCAATTTTTTGGGGGCCGCTGAAGCTTTCTTT. Its protein product is CATNFLGAAEAFF.

The V gene is TRBV5-6, the J gene TRBJ1-4; D not resolved. V was pared by 0 bases and J by 4 bases, with 19 bases between. This CDR3 contains 18 residues. The germline CDR1 and CDR2 sequences are SGHDT and YYEEEE. The CDR3 nucleotides are TGTGCCAGCAGCTTGGGGGTCGCTGGGCGTTCAATTAATGAAAAACTGTTTTTT. Translated, it gives CASSLGVAGRSINEKLFF.

The chain couples TRBV9 to TRBJ2-3; D is unclear. Per germline, CDR1 SGDLS and CDR2 YYNGEE. This CDR3 has 16 amino acids. Trimming cost V 2 bases and J 2 bases, with 15 bases left between them. CDR3 DNA: TGTGCCAGCAGCGTGTCCTCCAGACCAAACACAGATACGCAGTATTTT. Protein sequence: CASSVSSRPNTDTQYF.